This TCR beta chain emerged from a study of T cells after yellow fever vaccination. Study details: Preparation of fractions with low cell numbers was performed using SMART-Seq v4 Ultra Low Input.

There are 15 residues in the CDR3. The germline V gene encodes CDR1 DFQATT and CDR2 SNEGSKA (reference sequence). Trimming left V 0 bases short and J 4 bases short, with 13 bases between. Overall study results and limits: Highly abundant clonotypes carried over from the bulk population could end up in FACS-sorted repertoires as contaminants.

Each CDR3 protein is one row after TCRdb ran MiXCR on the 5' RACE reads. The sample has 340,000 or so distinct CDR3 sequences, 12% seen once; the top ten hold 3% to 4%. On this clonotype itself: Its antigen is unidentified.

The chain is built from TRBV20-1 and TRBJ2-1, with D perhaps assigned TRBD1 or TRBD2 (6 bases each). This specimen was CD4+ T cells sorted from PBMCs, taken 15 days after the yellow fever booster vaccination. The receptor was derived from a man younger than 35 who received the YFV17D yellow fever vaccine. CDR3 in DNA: TGCAGTGCTAGAGATAGAACGGGGGCTTACAATGAGCAGTTCTTC. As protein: CSARDRTGAYNEQFF.